The text below deals with one T cell receptor (beta chain). The sample is drawn from a study of early T cells in non-severe SARS-CoV-2 infection. There are 13 residues in the CDR3. V dropped 3 bases and J dropped 1 base, with 9 bases sitting between them. CDR1 is DFQATT, CDR2 SNEGSKA, per germline (reference sequence). TCRdb analysed the 5' RACE reads with MiXCR anew, one entry per CDR3 protein. Seen here are tens of thousands of distinct CDR3 sequences, over 13% observed once, and the top ten hold over 3.5%. The specimen comprised whole blood, sampled at baseline. This sequence originates from an adult who was a healthcare worker with PCR-confirmed SARS-CoV-2 infection or an uninfected control (not recorded which). This rearrangement joins TRBV20-1 to TRBJ1-1; D gene uncertain. The CDR3 reads CSARGAANTEAFF. CDR3 bases: TGCAGTGCTAGGGGCGCTGCGAACACTGAAGCTTTCTTT.